Listed below are T cell receptor beta chains from one sample, sequenced in a study of STAT5B mutations in CD4+ large granular lymphocyte leukemia. Repertoires were generated with immunoSEQ multiplex PCR, while TCRdb's copy carries only in-frame clones and drops some. The table records under 35,000 clones, about 89% of them present only once. Specimen: CD4+ T cells from blood buffy coats. The origin of the receptors is a human donor in good health. Each CDR3 is given with its conserved first and last residue. Each record gives: clone size, D gene, V gene, J gene, CDR3 DNA, CDR3 protein. The D gene is left open where the match is weak. Clone size is shown for a subset of rows, as once, few, many or a class of expanded clone.

NA	TRBD2	TRBV12-5	TRBJ2-2	TGTGCTAGTGGTTCCACTAGCGGGGGGGGCGGGGAGCTGTTTTTT	CASGSTSGGGGELFF
NA	NA	TRBV10-3	TRBJ2-1	TGTGCCATCACGGCGTCGGACGGCGGACTTCAGTTCTTC	CAITASDGGLQFF
NA	NA	TRBV7-9	TRBJ1-2	TGTGCCAGCAGCGCCAGCGACAGGCAGGGCTACACCTTC	CASSASDRQGYTF
NA	TRBD2	TRBV9	TRBJ2-3	TGTGCCAGCACCCGCGGGAGGGGCGTTGCAGATACGCAGTATTTT	CASTRGRGVADTQYF
NA	NA	TRBV7-9	TRBJ1-1	TGTGCCAGCAGTCGAGACAGTGACACTGAAGCTTTCTTT	CASSRDSDTEAFF
few	NA	TRBV30	TRBJ2-7	TGTGCCTGGAGTGTAGGGGGGCCGACGAACTTC	CAWSVGGPTNF
NA	NA	TRBV7-2	TRBJ2-7	TGTGCCAGCAGCCCCGGGGCCTACGAGCAGTACTTC	CASSPGAYEQYF
once	TRBD2	TRBV5-4	TRBJ2-3	TGTGCCAGCAGCGCCCAGACTAGCCCCCTCCCAGATACGCAGTATTTT	CASSAQTSPLPDTQYF
NA	NA	TRBV18	TRBJ1-2	TGTGCCAGCTCACCACCGATGGAACCTGGCTACACCTTC	CASSPPMEPGYTF
NA	NA	TRBV18	TRBJ2-7	TGTGCCAGCTCATCAGTAGGGTCCTACGAGCAGTACTTC	CASSSVGSYEQYF